The 9 T cell receptor beta chains presented below share a single source sample, sequenced in a study of siplizumab effects on memory and regulatory T cells. Method: immunoSEQ multiplex PCR; TCRdb's copy keeps in-frame clones and lacks some. The repertoire holds about 26,000 clones, more than 65% seen once, with more than 20% in the top ten. Sequenced material: memory CD4+ T cells sorted from blood. These receptors were taken from a human donor in good health.

The genes are TRBV6-5 and TRBJ2-3, with D unresolved. Germline CDR1 is MNHEY and CDR2 is SVGAGI. Trimming removed 3 bases at V and 12 bases at J, with 13 bases between. This CDR3 spans 12 amino acids. Here the CDR3 reads CASSYVRGSQYF. The CDR3 nucleotides read TGTGCCAGCAGTTATGTGCGAGGCTCCCAGTATTTT.

This chain links TRBV18 with TRBJ2-7; 15 positions match TRBD2. V trimming: 4 bases; J trimming: 6 bases; junction bases outside the gene matches: 13. In germline, CDR1 is KGHSH, CDR2 LQKENI. The CDR3 has 18 amino acids. The CDR3 sequence is CASSLGTSGRYDLGEQYF. In nucleotides, the CDR3 is TGTGCCAGCTCACTAGGGACTAGCGGGAGGTATGACCTTGGCGAGCAGTACTTC.

The CDR3, as DNA: TGTGCCAGCAGTGCCCAGGGACTGAGCACAGATACGCAGTATTTT. Its translation: CASSAQGLSTDTQYF. The chain couples TRBV6-5 to TRBJ2-3; D might be TRBD2 (6 bases). The ends were cut back, 5 bases at V and 0 bases at J, with 12 bases in the middle. Germline CDR1 and CDR2: MNHEY and SVGAGI. CDR3 size: 15 residues.

This rearrangement joins TRBV9 to TRBJ2-3, with 10 bases matching TRBD1. After removal of 4 bases from V and 1 base from J, the junction contained 3 bases not matched to a gene. Germline lookup yields CDR1 SGDLS and CDR2 YYNGEE. The CDR3 is 15 amino acids. CDR3 loop: CASSPGQGGTDTQYF. CDR3 bases: TGTGCCAGCAGCCCTGGACAGGGGGGCACAGATACGCAGTATTTT.

The CDR3 nucleotides are TGTGCCAGCTCGCGGCTTAGCGGCACAGATACGCAGTATTTT. This sequence encodes CASSRLSGTDTQYF. The chain links TRBV7-3 to TRBJ2-3, with D perhaps TRBD2 (5 bases). This CDR3 comprises 14 residues. CDR1 and CDR2 from the germline V gene are SGHTA and FQGTGA. Trimming cost V 8 bases and J 1 base, with 13 bases left between them. Based on the CDR3 plus reference TRBV7-3 and TRBJ2-3, the full variable domain is GAGVSQTPSNKVTEKGKYVELRCDPISGHTALYWYRQSLGQGPEFLIYFQGTGAADDSGLPNDRFFAVRPEGSVSTLKIQRTERGDSAVYLCASSRLSGTDTQYFGPGTRLTVL.

This clone was counted between two and nine times. This rearrangement joins TRBV6-4 to TRBJ1-1; TRBD1 might be the D (5 bases). Trimming pared 3 bases from V and 3 bases from J, leaving 8 bases between. CDR1 is MRHNA and CDR2 is SNTAGT in the germline V gene. This CDR3 has 13 residues. CDR3: CASSEQEYTEAFF. CDR3 DNA sequence: TGTGCCAGCAGTGAACAGGAGTACACTGAAGCTTTCTTT.

This clone was counted a single time. The gene calls are TRBV6-6 and TRBJ2-5; D gene ambiguous. Between the trimmed V and J ends, which lost 2 bases and 3 bases, there was a span of 7 bases. Germline assignment: CDR1 MNHNY and CDR2 SVGAGI (reference sequence). The CDR3 extends over 13 amino acids. DNA for the CDR3: TGTGCCAGCAGTTACGTCGGCAAAGAGACCCAGTACTTC. It specifies CASSYVGKETQYF.

J is TRBJ2-2 and V is TRBV15; D not resolved. Germline CDR1 is LNHNV and CDR2 is YYDKDF (reference sequence). V lost 2 bases to trimming and J lost 0 bases, with 10 bases between them. The CDR3 has 16 residues. CDR3 nucleotides: TGTGCCACCAGCAGACCGGTGGTTTCGAACACCGGGGAGCTGTTTTTT. It yields the protein CATSRPVVSNTGELFF.

The V and J genes are TRBV15 and TRBJ1-1; 10 bases agree with TRBD1. Germline-derived CDR1 and CDR2 are LNHNV and YYDKDF (reference sequence). The CDR3 is made up of 17 amino acids. Germline trimming cut 2 bases from V and 4 bases from J; bases unmatched to any gene: 10. CDR3 DNA: TGTGCCACCAGCAGATACGCGGGACAGGGGTCGAGCACTGAAGCTTTCTTT. Protein: CATSRYAGQGSSTEAFF.